The 23 T cell receptor beta chains in this list originate from one sample, sequenced in a study of neurological immune-mediated disorders. TCRdb passed the 5' RACE reads through MiXCR, listing each CDR3 protein once. The sample lists fewer than 65,000 distinct CDR3 sequences, 9% to 12% occurring once. Sequenced material: PBMCs. The receptors here all came from a man aged 65 to 85 with HTLV-1-associated myelopathy (HAM/TSP).

This clonotype was detected many times. The rearrangement uses TRBV7-3 and TRBJ1-1, with TRBD1 matching over 8 bases. The CDR3 consists of 13 residues. The J segment lost 6 bases and the V segment lost 5 bases, leaving 5 bases of the junction unmatched. The germline gives CDR1 SGHTA, CDR2 FQGTGA. CDR3 nucleotides: TGTGCCAGCAGCCCCAAGGACAGGGCTGAAGCTTTCTTT. This translates into CASSPKDRAEAFF. Based on the CDR3 plus reference TRBV7-3 and TRBJ1-1, the full variable domain is GAGVSQTPSNKVTEKGKYVELRCDPISGHTALYWYRQSLGQGPEFLIYFQGTGAADDSGLPNDRFFAVRPEGSVSTLKIQRTERGDSAVYLCASSPKDRAEAFFGQGTRLTVV.

A remark on this clonotype: Given a much more abundant clone one base away, this may be a read error. The genes are TRBV16 and TRBJ2-7; D might be TRBD1 or TRBD2, each matching 5 bases. The CDR3 sequence is 13 residues long. Germline V CDR1 and CDR2: KGHSY, FQNENV. Trimming removed 4 bases at V and 10 bases at J, with 17 bases between. CDR3 DNA sequence: TGTGCCAGCAGCCGTTACCGGGGCCCCAAACAGTACTTC. Protein product: CASSRYRGPKQYF. Supplemented by reference TRBV16 and TRBJ2-7, the full variable domain reads GEEVAQTPKHLVRGEGQKAKLYCAPIKGHSYVFWYQQVLKNEFKFLISFQNENVFDETGMPKERFSAKCLPNSPCSLEIQATKLEDSAVYFCASSRYRGPKQYFGPGTRLTVT.

In this sample, this clonotype turned up many times. The CDR3 loop reads CASSLVGGKMNTEAFF. The DNA for the CDR3 is TGTGCCAGCAGCTTAGTGGGGGGGAAGATGAACACTGAAGCTTTCTTT. The chain uses TRBV7-2 and TRBJ1-1; the D gene is possibly TRBD1 (5 bases). The V end was cut by 1 base, the J end by 0 bases, with 12 bases between. Germline CDR1 and CDR2: SGHTA and FQGNSA. This CDR3 is 16 amino acids long.

This clonotype was detected ten times or more. This rearrangement joins TRBV12-3 or TRBV12-4 to TRBJ1-5; the D is unclear. V lost 3 bases, J lost 9 bases, and 9 bases lay in between. The CDR3 length is 12 residues. The CDR3 spells CASSLAPGPQHF. For the CDR3, the DNA is TGTGCCAGCAGTTTGGCCCCGGGGCCCCAGCATTTT.

This clonotype was recorded only once. A read error may be the cause here, since a much bigger clone is one base away. This rearrangement joins TRBV29-1 to TRBJ1-5; D unresolved. Germline V gene data show CDR1 as SQVTM and CDR2 as ANQGSEA. This CDR3 has 13 residues. CDR3 sequence (DNA): TGCAGCGTTGCTGCAAGTAGCAGTCAGCCCCAGCATTTT. It translates to CSVAASSSQPQHF.

This clonotype occurred many times. The chain uses TRBV4-1 and TRBJ2-1; 8 bases align to TRBD2. CDR3 size: 15 residues. J lost 6 bases, V lost 4 bases, and 8 bases had no gene match. CDR1 and CDR2 from the germline V gene are MGHRA and YSYEKL. Here the CDR3 DNA reads TGCGCCAGCAGCCGTCGATTAGCGGGAAGCAATGAGCAGTTCTTC. Its protein is CASSRRLAGSNEQFF.

This clonotype came up many times. The chain has TRBV12-3 or TRBV12-4 and TRBJ1-5, with no clear D. There are 12 residues in the CDR3. V was cut by 6 bases and J by 5 bases, with 8 bases left in between. The CDR3 nucleotides read TGTGCCAGCAGACAAGGGTATCAGCCCCAGCATTTT. As protein: CASRQGYQPQHF.

This clonotype was counted ten times or more. This chain connects TRBV20-1 to TRBJ2-1; D call uncertain. Germline CDR1 is DFQATT and CDR2 is SNEGSKA (reference sequence). The CDR3 totals 16 residues. Trimming left V 0 bases short and J 6 bases short, with 18 bases between. The CDR3 nucleotides are TGCAGTGCTAGAGAGGTAGTCCGGCTGAAGTCCAATGAGCAGTTCTTC. It is translated as CSAREVVRLKSNEQFF.

To note about this clonotype: Given the absence of the conserved phenylalanine or tryptophan at the CDR3 end, a read error is likely. The rearrangement links TRBV5-1 to TRBJ2-1; D might be TRBD2 (5 bases). The CDR3 runs 13 residues. Looked up from germline, CDR1 is SGHRS and CDR2 is YFSETQ. The V and J ends lost 4 bases and 9 bases respectively, with 14 bases between them. CDR3 sequence reads: CASSTDGRAEQFS. The CDR3 nucleotides read TGCGCCAGCAGCACGGACGGGCGGGCTGAGCAGTTCTCC.

This clonotype has at least ten counts. This chain links TRBV20-1 with TRBJ2-3, with D perhaps matching TRBD2 (5 bases). This CDR3 region has 12 residues. In germline, CDR1 is DFQATT, CDR2 SNEGSKA (reference sequence). The V gene lost 8 bases and the J gene lost 6 bases, with 15 bases spanning the gap. CDR3 nucleotides: TGCAGTCGACGGGGTCAGGTCGATACGCAGTATTTT. Amino acids: CSRRGQVDTQYF.

This clonotype was observed at least ten times. This sequence joins TRBV15 and TRBJ2-4; possible D gene TRBD1, 6 bases. The germline V gene has CDR1 LNHNV and CDR2 YYDKDF (reference sequence). Trimming took off 5 bases at V and 5 bases at J, with 16 bases between the two ends. The CDR3 extends over 15 amino acids. CDR3: CATSGQGTAENIQYF. CDR3 nucleotides: TGTGCCACCAGCGGGCAGGGGACGGCCGAAAACATTCAGTACTTC.

This clonotype has at least ten counts. The rearrangement links TRBV3-1 to TRBJ2-7; TRBD2 is a possible D gene (5 bases). This CDR3 contains 14 residues. CDR1 LGHDT and CDR2 YNNKEL come from the germline V gene (reference sequence). V gave up 4 bases and J gave up 7 bases, with 17 bases separating them. CDR3 DNA sequence: TGTGCCAGCAGCCGGGTCGGAGGATCGAATGAGCAGTACTTC. This codes for CASSRVGGSNEQYF.

This clonotype was seen many times. The V gene is TRBV29-1, the J gene TRBJ1-2; perhaps TRBD1 as D (5 bases). Germline V gene sequence: CDR1 SQVTM, CDR2 ANQGSEA. The germline V and J ends were trimmed by 5 bases and 5 bases, with 12 bases remaining between them. The CDR3 totals 12 residues. The CDR3 sequence: CSVYRDGYGYTF. CDR3 nucleotides: TGCAGCGTTTACCGGGACGGGTATGGCTACACCTTC.

This clonotype was seen at least ten times. This rearrangement joins TRBV3-1 to TRBJ2-6; D possibly corresponds to TRBD1 (5 bases). CDR3 length: 14 amino acids. Between the trimmed V and J ends, which lost 0 bases and 15 bases, there was a span of 15 bases. Germline CDR1 is LGHDT and CDR2 is YNNKEL (reference sequence). CDR3: CASSQDRPRVDLTF. The DNA for the CDR3 is TGTGCCAGCAGCCAAGATCGACCCAGGGTCGACCTGACTTTC.

The V gene is TRBV7-2, the J gene TRBJ2-5, with a tentative D call TRBD2 (6 bases). The germline gives CDR1 SGHTA, CDR2 FQGNSA. Trimming took 7 bases from V and 4 from J, leaving 7 bases between them. This CDR3 is built from 11 residues. CDR3 loop: CASTGRETQYF. In DNA form, the CDR3 reads TGTGCCAGCACCGGGAGAGAGACCCAGTACTTC.

This clonotype was found many times. The V call is TRBV29-1, the J call TRBJ2-2; 10 positions agree with TRBD2. The CDR3 has 17 residues. The V gene end was trimmed by 4 bases and the J gene end by 1 base; junction bases not matched to a gene: 9. Germline CDR1 reads SQVTM; CDR2 reads ANQGSEA. The CDR3 DNA sequence: TGCAGCGTTGTCGTCCTAGCGGGAGCCTTGAACACCGGGGAGCTGTTTTTT. Translated: CSVVVLAGALNTGELFF.

There are many counts of this clonotype. The chain is built from TRBV15 and TRBJ2-7, with 8 bases lining up with TRBD2. The CDR3 extends over 14 amino acids. Germline values: CDR1 LNHNV, CDR2 YYDKDF (reference sequence). Unmatched junction bases numbered 5, after V lost 0 bases and J lost 7 bases. DNA for the CDR3: TGTGCCACCAGCAGAGATTTGGCGGGAGGTGAGCAGTACTTC. Protein product: CATSRDLAGGEQYF.

This clonotype occurred many times. CDR3 DNA: TGTGCCAGCAGCTTAGAGGTCGATCAGCCCCAGCATTTT. The encoded protein is CASSLEVDQPQHF. V and J are TRBV7-2 and TRBJ1-5; no clear D. Germline V CDR1 and CDR2: SGHTA, FQGNSA. V gave up 1 base and J gave up 5 bases, with 6 bases separating them. This CDR3 is built from 13 residues.

This clonotype showed up many times. The chain uses TRBV11-2 and TRBJ2-1; D gene uncertain. The CDR3 spans 13 residues. V was cut by 5 bases and J by 8 bases, with 13 bases left in between. Germline V gives CDR1 SGHAT, CDR2 FQNNGV. CDR3 bases: TGTGCCAGCAGCGCCCCCGGGTCTTATGAGCAGTTCTTC. Protein sequence: CASSAPGSYEQFF.

For this clonotype: The junction differs from germline at one of its ends, possibly a read error. This rearrangement joins TRBV5-1 to TRBJ2-6; TRBD2 agrees at 10 bases. CDR1 and CDR2 (germline): SGHRS, YFSETQ. The CDR3 totals 19 residues. The CDR3 bases are TGCGCCAGCAGCTTGTACGCTAGCGGGAGTATCTCTGGGGCCAACGTCATGACTTTC. This codes for CASSLYASGSISGANVMTF.

This clonotype was counted a few times. V is TRBV11-2 and J is TRBJ1-1, with D perhaps matching TRBD1 (6 bases). CDR1 and CDR2 (germline): SGHAT, FQNNGV. V was cut by 5 bases and J by 2 bases, with 9 bases left in between. There are 13 residues in the CDR3. The CDR3 DNA reads TGTGCCAGCAGCACGGACAGAAACACTGAAGCTTTCTTT. Encoded protein: CASSTDRNTEAFF.

This clonotype was observed at least ten times. The chain couples TRBV6-2 or TRBV6-3 to TRBJ2-2, with a weak D call TRBD2 (7 bases). V lost 6 bases and J lost 7, with 18 bases in between. CDR3 length equals 15 residues. From germline, CDR1 is MNHEY and CDR2 SVGEGT. The DNA of the CDR3 is TGTGCCAGCAGGCACAGGGCGGGAGAAGGCGGGGAGCTGTTTTTT. As protein: CASRHRAGEGGELFF.

This clonotype was found many times. The chain employs TRBV3-1 and TRBJ1-1, with D maybe TRBD1 (5 bases). Per the germline V gene, CDR1 is LGHDT and CDR2 is YNNKEL (reference sequence). V lost 0 bases and J lost 11, with 22 bases in between. This CDR3 is 16 amino acids long. CDR3 region: CASSQDWGTASVAAFF. CDR3 coding DNA: TGTGCCAGCAGCCAAGATTGGGGGACCGCATCAGTAGCGGCTTTCTTT.